The 21 T cell receptor beta chains reported below all come from one sample, sequenced in a study of OX40 agonist ivuxolimab in advanced cancers. The receptor library was made with the immunoSEQ multiplex PCR assay. Not all clones reach the TCRdb copy of this immuneACCESS table, which keeps in-frame sequences only. Checked studies attribute under half of the gap to unresolved V genes and leave the rest unexplained. This sample comprises around 76,000 clones, around 87% of them detected only once. Of the sample, less than 0.7% is held by the ten largest clones. The sample consisted of CD4+ or CD8+ T cells sorted from blood, taken in a trial of the OX40 agonist ivuxolimab. The receptors stem from an adult with an advanced solid tumor such as melanoma, head and neck, liver or kidney cancer.

The rearrangement joins TRBV9 to TRBJ2-7; 11 bases agree with TRBD2. CDR3 length: 15 residues. V shed 0 bases, J shed 4 bases, and the junction held 3 bases outside the gene matches. Germline assignment: CDR1 SGDLS and CDR2 YYNGEE. CDR3 DNA: TGTGCCAGCAGCGTAGGACTAGCGGGGACATACGAGCAGTACTTC. Translating gives CASSVGLAGTYEQYF.

The J gene is TRBJ2-3, the V gene TRBV19; no firm D call. The CDR3 is 11 amino acids. Trimming removed 7 bases from V and 0 bases from J, with 2 bases in between. Germline CDR1 and CDR2: LNHDA and SQIVND (reference sequence). The CDR3 nucleotides read TGTGCCAGTACCAGCACAGATACGCAGTATTTT. Translating gives CASTSTDTQYF.

The V gene is TRBV5-6, the J gene TRBJ2-7, with D possibly matching TRBD1 (5 bases). V lost 2 bases, J lost 6 bases, and 9 bases lay in between. The CDR3 sequence is 12 residues long. In germline, CDR1 is SGHDT, CDR2 YYEEEE. CDR3 DNA sequence: TGTGCCAGCAGCTTATCAGGGTCCGAGCAGTACTTC. This encodes CASSLSGSEQYF.

This clone was counted only a few times. The rearrangement links TRBV5-6 to TRBJ2-2; no firm D call. This CDR3 has 13 residues. Germline lookup yields CDR1 SGHDT and CDR2 YYEEEE. Trimming took off 1 base at V and 5 bases at J, with 6 bases between the two ends. The CDR3 DNA is TGTGCCAGCAGCTTGTATGGGACCGGGGAGCTGTTTTTT. This gives the protein CASSLYGTGELFF.

The chain recombines TRBV5-3 with TRBJ1-1; the D is unclear. TRBV5-3 counts as an open reading frame of uncertain function. This CDR3 has 14 amino acids. V was trimmed by 1 base and J by 0 bases, leaving 7 bases between them. CDR3 region: CARSLRRVNTEAFF. DNA for the CDR3: TGTGCCAGAAGCTTGAGAAGAGTGAACACTGAAGCTTTCTTT.

The chain uses TRBV10-1 and TRBJ1-1; D not resolved. The CDR3 covers 14 residues. V dropped 5 bases and J dropped 0 bases, with 10 bases sitting between them. Germline V gene data show CDR1 as WNHNN and CDR2 as SYGVQD (reference sequence). The CDR3 is CASSNEGLNTEAFF. As DNA, the CDR3 is TGCGCCAGCAGTAACGAGGGCTTGAACACTGAAGCTTTCTTT.

This clone showed up just once. J is TRBJ2-1 and V is TRBV7-3; 9 bases fit TRBD1. The CDR3 spans 14 residues. With V trimmed by 1 base and J by 9 bases, 4 bases remained unmatched. Germline CDR1 SGHTA, CDR2 FQGTGA. The chain's CDR3 is CASSLRGTGFEQFF. Here the CDR3 DNA reads TGTGCCAGCAGCTTAAGGGGGACAGGGTTTGAGCAGTTCTTC.

J is TRBJ2-1 and V is TRBV19; D ambiguous. The CDR3 runs to 11 residues. Germline CDR1 LNHDA, CDR2 SQIVND (reference sequence). V lost 7 bases to trimming and J lost 6 bases, with 7 bases between them. The CDR3 reads CASNRANEQFF. The CDR3 region has the DNA TGTGCCAGTAATAGGGCCAATGAGCAGTTCTTC.

The chain joins TRBV5-1 to TRBJ2-1; 13 bases align to TRBD2. The CDR3 runs 20 residues. Germline CDR1 and CDR2: SGHRS and YFSETQ. V was pared by 0 bases and J by 5 bases, with 14 bases of the junction left unmatched. CDR3 DNA: TGCGCCAGCAGCTTGGCGGGACTAGCGGGACGATTTGGGCGTGACAATGAGCAGTTCTTC. Protein sequence: CASSLAGLAGRFGRDNEQFF.

The chain combines TRBV5-4 with TRBJ1-1, with D possibly matching TRBD1 (6 bases). V was trimmed by 3 bases and J by 4 bases, leaving 13 bases between them. The V gene's germline CDR1 is SGHNT and CDR2 YYREEE (reference sequence). The CDR3 covers 14 residues. The CDR3 sequence: CASSSNVGATEAFF. The CDR3 region has the DNA TGTGCCAGCAGCTCTAACGTGGGGGCCACTGAAGCTTTCTTT.

The V and J genes are TRBV7-2 and TRBJ2-7; 8 bases agree with TRBD1. CDR3 length equals 16 residues. V shed 6 bases, J shed 4 bases, and the junction held 14 bases outside the gene matches. Germline-derived CDR1 and CDR2 are SGHTA and FQGNSA. In DNA, the CDR3 is TGTGCCAGCAGTTCACCCACGACAGGGGCCCTTTACGAGCAGTACTTC. Its translation: CASSSPTTGALYEQYF.

The CDR3 coding sequence is TGTGCCAGCTCACAGGGGTTGAATCAGCCCCAGCATTTT. Amino acids: CASSQGLNQPQHF. V usage is TRBV18 and J usage is TRBJ1-5; possibly TRBD1 for D (5 bases). V lost 4 bases and J lost 4, with 8 bases in between. CDR3 length equals 13 residues. From germline, CDR1 is KGHSH and CDR2 LQKENI.

This sequence joins TRBV5-1 and TRBJ2-5; 7 positions match TRBD2. The V segment lost 1 base and the J segment 1 base; nucleotides outside the gene matches: 1. The CDR3 contains 14 residues. Germline loops: CDR1 SGHRS, CDR2 YFSETQ. The CDR3 DNA follows: TGCGCCAGCAGCTTGTCGGGGGGCCAAGAGACCCAGTACTTC. Amino acid sequence: CASSLSGGQETQYF.

The chain couples TRBV19 to TRBJ2-1, with D possibly TRBD2 on 5 matching bases. Between the trimmed V and J ends, which lost 6 bases and 2 bases, there was a span of 11 bases. Germline V gene lookup returns CDR1 LNHDA and CDR2 SQIVND (reference sequence). The CDR3 runs to 14 residues. The CDR3 protein is CASSSGITYNEQFF. CDR3 DNA: TGTGCCAGTAGCTCGGGGATAACCTACAATGAGCAGTTCTTC. Together with reference TRBV19 and TRBJ2-1, the CDR3 gives the full variable domain: DGGITQSPKYLFRKEGQNVTLSCEQNLNHDAMYWYRQDPGQGLRLIYYSQIVNDFQKGDIAEGYSVSREKKESFPLTVTSAQKNPTAFYLCASSSGITYNEQFFGPGTRLTVL.

This clone was seen just once. The chain joins TRBV11-2 to TRBJ1-3; D gene uncertain. This CDR3 region has 12 residues. Trimming removed 5 bases from V and 6 bases from J, with 8 bases in between. Germline loops: CDR1 SGHAT, CDR2 FQNNGV. CDR3 sequence: CASSPIVNTIYF. DNA of the CDR3: TGTGCCAGCAGCCCTATCGTAAACACCATATATTTT.

Only one count was recorded for this clone. This chain links TRBV21-1 with TRBJ2-4. TRBV21-1 represents a pseudogene. The length of the CDR3 is 19 residues. CDR3 nucleotides: TGTGCCAGCAGCAAAGAAAGGCATCATTCCTTTATCGCCAAAAACATTCAGTACTTC. It encodes CASSKERHHSFIAKNIQYF.

This clone turned up a few times. V usage is TRBV19 and J usage is TRBJ2-7; 10 positions agree with TRBD1. Germline V CDR1 and CDR2: LNHDA, SQIVND (reference sequence). The CDR3 runs to 15 residues. After removal of 1 base from V and 2 bases from J, the junction contained 2 bases not matched to a gene. CDR3 DNA: TGTGCCAGTAGTATAGGGGACAGGGGCACCTACGAGCAGTACTTC. Translation gives CASSIGDRGTYEQYF.

V and J are TRBV18 and TRBJ2-5, with D perhaps matching TRBD2 (6 bases). The CDR3 consists of 13 residues. The germline CDR1 and CDR2 sequences are KGHSH and LQKENI. Trimming removed 1 base from V and 3 bases from J, with 6 bases in between. CDR3 amino acids: CASSPRGEETQYF. Here the CDR3 DNA reads TGTGCCAGCTCACCACGGGGGGAAGAGACCCAGTACTTC.

V is TRBV19 and J is TRBJ1-5, with D unresolved. The CDR3 has 14 residues. CDR1 and CDR2 from the germline V gene are LNHDA and SQIVND (reference sequence). Trimming stripped 5 bases from V and 0 bases from J, with 8 bases between. CDR3 loop: CASSRTISNQPQHF. The DNA of the CDR3 is TGTGCCAGTAGTCGAACTATTAGCAATCAGCCCCAGCATTTT.

This clone was recorded once. V gene TRBV5-1 combines with J gene TRBJ1-2; D ambiguous. Germline lookup yields CDR1 SGHRS and CDR2 YFSETQ. The ends were cut back, 4 bases at V and 8 bases at J, with 15 bases in the middle. This CDR3 contains 13 residues. DNA for the CDR3: TGCGCCAGCAGCCTGTCACCGCAGGCCGGCTACACCTTC. Amino acids: CASSLSPQAGYTF.

The chain combines TRBV5-1 with TRBJ2-1; 9 nucleotides line up with TRBD2. Germline V CDR1 and CDR2: SGHRS, YFSETQ. The CDR3 spans 16 residues. The J segment lost 5 bases and the V segment lost 6 bases, leaving 12 bases of the junction unmatched. The CDR3 sequence is CASTFPAGGSNNEQFF. CDR3 DNA sequence: TGCGCCAGCACCTTCCCGGCGGGAGGGTCCAACAATGAGCAGTTCTTC.